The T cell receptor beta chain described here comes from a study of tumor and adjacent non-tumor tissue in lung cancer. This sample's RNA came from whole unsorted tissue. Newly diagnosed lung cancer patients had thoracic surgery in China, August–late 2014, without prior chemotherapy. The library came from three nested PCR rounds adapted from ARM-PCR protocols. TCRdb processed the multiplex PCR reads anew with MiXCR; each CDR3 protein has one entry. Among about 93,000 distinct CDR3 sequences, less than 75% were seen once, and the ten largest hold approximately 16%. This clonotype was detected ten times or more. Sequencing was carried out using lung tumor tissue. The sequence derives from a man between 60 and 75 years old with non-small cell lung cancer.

The CDR3 loop is CASSPWTSGGTYEQYF. The CDR3 nucleotides are TGTGCCAGCAGCCCTTGGACTAGCGGGGGAACCTACGAGCAGTACTTC. This chain links TRBV11-2 with TRBJ2-7, with 13 positions matching TRBD2. Per the germline V gene, CDR1 is SGHAT and CDR2 is FQNNGV. The CDR3 covers 16 residues. The J segment lost 2 bases and the V segment lost 5 bases, leaving 6 bases of the junction unmatched.